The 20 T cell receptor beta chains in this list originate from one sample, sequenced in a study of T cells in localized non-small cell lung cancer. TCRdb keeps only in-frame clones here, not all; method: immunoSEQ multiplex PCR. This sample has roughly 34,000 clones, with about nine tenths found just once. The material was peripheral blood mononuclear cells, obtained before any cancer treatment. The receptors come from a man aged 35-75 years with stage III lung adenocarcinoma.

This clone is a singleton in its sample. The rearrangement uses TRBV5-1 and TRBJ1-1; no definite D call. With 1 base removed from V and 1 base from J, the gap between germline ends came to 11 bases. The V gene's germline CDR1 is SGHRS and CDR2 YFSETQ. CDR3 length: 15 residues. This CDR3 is CASSLLAVPNTEAFF. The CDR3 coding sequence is TGCGCCAGCAGCTTGTTGGCAGTACCGAACACTGAAGCTTTCTTT.

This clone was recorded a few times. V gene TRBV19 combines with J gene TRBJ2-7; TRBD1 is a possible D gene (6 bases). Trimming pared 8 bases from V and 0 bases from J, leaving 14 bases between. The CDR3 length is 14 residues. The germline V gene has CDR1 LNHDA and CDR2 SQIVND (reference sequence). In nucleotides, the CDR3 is TGTGCCAGTCGCAAGGGGGACGGCTCCTACGAGCAGTACTTC. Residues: CASRKGDGSYEQYF.

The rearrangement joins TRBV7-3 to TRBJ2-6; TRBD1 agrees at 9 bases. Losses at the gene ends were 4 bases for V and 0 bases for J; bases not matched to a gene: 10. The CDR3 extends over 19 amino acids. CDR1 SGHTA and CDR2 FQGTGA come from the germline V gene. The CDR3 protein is CASSSGLGTGISGANVLTF. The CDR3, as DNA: TGTGCCAGCAGCTCGGGCCTTGGGACAGGGATCTCTGGGGCCAACGTCCTGACTTTC.

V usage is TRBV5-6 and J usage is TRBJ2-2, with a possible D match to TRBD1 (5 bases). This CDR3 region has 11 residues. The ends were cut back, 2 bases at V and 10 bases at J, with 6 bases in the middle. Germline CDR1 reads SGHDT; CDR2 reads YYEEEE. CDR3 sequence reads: CASSLGEELFF. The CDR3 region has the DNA TGTGCCAGCAGCTTAGGGGAGGAGCTGTTTTTT.

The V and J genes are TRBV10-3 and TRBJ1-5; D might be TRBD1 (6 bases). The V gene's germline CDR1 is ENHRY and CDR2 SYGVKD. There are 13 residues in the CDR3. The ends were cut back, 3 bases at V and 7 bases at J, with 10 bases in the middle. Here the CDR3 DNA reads TGTGCCATCAGTGATAGGGGGGACCAGCCCCAGCATTTT. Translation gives CAISDRGDQPQHF.

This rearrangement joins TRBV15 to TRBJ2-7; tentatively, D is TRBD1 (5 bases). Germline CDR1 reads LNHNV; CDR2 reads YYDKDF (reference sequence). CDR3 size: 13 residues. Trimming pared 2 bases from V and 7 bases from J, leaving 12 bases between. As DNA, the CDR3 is TGTGCCACCAGCAGACAGGGTTCGGATGAGCAGTACTTC. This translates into CATSRQGSDEQYF.

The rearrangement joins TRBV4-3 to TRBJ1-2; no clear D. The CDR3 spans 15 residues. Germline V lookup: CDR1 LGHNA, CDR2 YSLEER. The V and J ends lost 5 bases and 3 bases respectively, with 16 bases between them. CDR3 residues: CASSKGDDGYYGYTF. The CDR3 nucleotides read TGCGCCAGCAGCAAGGGAGACGACGGCTACTATGGCTACACCTTC.

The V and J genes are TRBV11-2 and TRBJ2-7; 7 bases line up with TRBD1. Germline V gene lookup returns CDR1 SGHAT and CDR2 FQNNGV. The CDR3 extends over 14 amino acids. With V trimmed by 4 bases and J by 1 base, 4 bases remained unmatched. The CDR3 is CASSYRGNSYEQYF. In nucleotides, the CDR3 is TGTGCCAGCAGCTACAGGGGAAATTCCTACGAGCAGTACTTC.

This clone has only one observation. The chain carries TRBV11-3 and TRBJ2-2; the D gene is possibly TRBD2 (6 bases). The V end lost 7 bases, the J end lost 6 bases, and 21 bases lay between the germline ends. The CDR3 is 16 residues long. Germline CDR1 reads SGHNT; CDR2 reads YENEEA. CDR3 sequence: CASTGGGAQASGELFF. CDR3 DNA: TGTGCCAGCACCGGGGGTGGGGCCCAAGCTTCCGGGGAGCTGTTTTTT.

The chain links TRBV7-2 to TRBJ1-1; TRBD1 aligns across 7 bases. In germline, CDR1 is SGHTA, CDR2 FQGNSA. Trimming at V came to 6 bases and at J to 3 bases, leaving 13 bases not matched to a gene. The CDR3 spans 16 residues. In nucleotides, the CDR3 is TGTGCCAGCAGACCGGCAAGCCAGGGGGGTTACACTGAAGCTTTCTTT. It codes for CASRPASQGGYTEAFF.

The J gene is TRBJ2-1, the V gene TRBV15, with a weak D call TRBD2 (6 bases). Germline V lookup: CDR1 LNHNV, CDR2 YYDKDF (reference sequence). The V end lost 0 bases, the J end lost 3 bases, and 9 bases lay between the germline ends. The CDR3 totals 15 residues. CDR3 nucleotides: TGTGCCACCAGCAGAGAGCAGGGAGGCTACAATGAGCAGTTCTTC. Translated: CATSREQGGYNEQFF. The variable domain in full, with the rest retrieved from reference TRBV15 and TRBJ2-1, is DAMVIQNPRYQVTQFGKPVTLSCSQTLNHNVMYWYQQKSSQAPKLLFHYYDKDFNNEADTPDNFQSRRPNTSFCFLDIRSPGLGDTAMYLCATSREQGGYNEQFFGPGTRLTVL.

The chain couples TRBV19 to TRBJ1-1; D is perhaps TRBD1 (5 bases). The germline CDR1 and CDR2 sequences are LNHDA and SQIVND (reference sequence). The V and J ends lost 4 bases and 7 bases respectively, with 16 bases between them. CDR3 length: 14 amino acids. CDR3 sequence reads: CASSSRAGMDEAFF. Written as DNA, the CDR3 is TGTGCCAGTAGTAGTAGGGCAGGGATGGATGAAGCTTTCTTT.

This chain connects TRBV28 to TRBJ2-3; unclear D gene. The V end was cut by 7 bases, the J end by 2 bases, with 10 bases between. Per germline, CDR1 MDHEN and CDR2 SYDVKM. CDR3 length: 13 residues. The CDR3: CASIKQYTDTQYF. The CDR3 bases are TGTGCCAGCATAAAGCAGTACACAGATACGCAGTATTTT.

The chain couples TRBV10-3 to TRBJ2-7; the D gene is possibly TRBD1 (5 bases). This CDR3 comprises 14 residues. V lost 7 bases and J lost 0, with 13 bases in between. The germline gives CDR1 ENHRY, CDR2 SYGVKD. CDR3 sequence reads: CAINPDRSSYEQYF. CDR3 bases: TGTGCCATCAACCCTGACAGAAGCTCCTACGAGCAGTACTTC.

The CDR3 spells CASRHGSNQPQHF. The CDR3 nucleotides read TGTGCCAGTCGACACGGTAGCAATCAGCCCCAGCATTTT. V gene TRBV19 combines with J gene TRBJ1-5, with D uncertain. The CDR3 has 13 amino acids. V shed 8 bases and J shed 0 bases, with 8 bases lying between them. Germline loops: CDR1 LNHDA, CDR2 SQIVND (reference sequence).

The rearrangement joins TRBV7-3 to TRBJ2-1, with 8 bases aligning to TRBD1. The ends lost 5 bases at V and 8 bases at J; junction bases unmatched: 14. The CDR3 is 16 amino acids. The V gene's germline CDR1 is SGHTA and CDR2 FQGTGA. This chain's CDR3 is CASSPRTGSTVYEQFF. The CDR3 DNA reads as TGTGCCAGCAGCCCACGGACAGGGAGCACCGTCTATGAGCAGTTCTTC.

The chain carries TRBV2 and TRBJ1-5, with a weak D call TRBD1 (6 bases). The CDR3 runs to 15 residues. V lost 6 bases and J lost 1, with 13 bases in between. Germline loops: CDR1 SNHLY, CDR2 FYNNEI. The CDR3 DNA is TGTGCCAGCAGGGGGGGCCAAACCAGCAATCAGCCCCAGCATTTT. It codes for CASRGGQTSNQPQHF.

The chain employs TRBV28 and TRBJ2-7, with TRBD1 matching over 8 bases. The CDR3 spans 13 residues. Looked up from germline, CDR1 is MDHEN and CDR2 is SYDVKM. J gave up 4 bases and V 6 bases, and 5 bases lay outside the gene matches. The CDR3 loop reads CASSRYRGYEQYF. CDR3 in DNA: TGTGCCAGCAGCCGATACAGGGGGTACGAGCAGTACTTC.

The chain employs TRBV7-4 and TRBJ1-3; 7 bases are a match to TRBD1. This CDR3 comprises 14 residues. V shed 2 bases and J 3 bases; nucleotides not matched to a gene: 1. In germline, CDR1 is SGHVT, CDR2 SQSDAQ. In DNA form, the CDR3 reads TGTGCCAGCAGCTTAAGGGGGCATGGAAACACCATATATTTT. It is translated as CASSLRGHGNTIYF.

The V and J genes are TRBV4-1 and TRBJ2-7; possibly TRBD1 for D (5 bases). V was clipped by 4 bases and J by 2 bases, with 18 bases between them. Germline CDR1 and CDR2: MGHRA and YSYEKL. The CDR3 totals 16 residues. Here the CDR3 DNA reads TGCGCCAGCAGCCCCTCACGGCAGGGATCCCCCTACGAGCAGTACTTC. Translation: CASSPSRQGSPYEQYF.